The next 26 T cell receptor beta chains were all read from a single sample in a study of shared clonotypes between healthy human individuals. TCRdb's copy holds only in-frame clones and misses some; the assay was immunoSEQ multiplex PCR. This sample yields a few million clones, of which more than 85% are seen a single time; 0.39% belongs to the top ten. Sequences were obtained from naive CD4+ T cells from PBMCs. Subset reported: CD45RA+ positively selected. These receptors were taken from a man aged 18 to 35 in good health. Some clones in this sample may be carry-over from other donors' samples.

About this clone itself: Other DNA sequences in the same sample also yield this CDR3. The chain couples TRBV6-6 to TRBJ2-5; D gene ambiguous. Germline CDR1 is MNHNY and CDR2 is SVGAGI (reference sequence). V lost 2 bases, J lost 5 bases, and 3 bases lay in between. The CDR3 extends over 11 amino acids. CDR3 coding DNA: TGTGCCAGCAGTTACGTCGAGACCCAGTACTTC. This sequence encodes CASSYVETQYF.

The chain recombines TRBV6-1 with TRBJ1-2; D is undetermined. The CDR3 has 13 amino acids. Germline CDR1 is MNHNS and CDR2 is SASEGT. The germline V and J ends were trimmed by 3 bases and 3 bases, with 8 bases remaining between them. This CDR3 is CASSERRDYGYTF. Here the CDR3 DNA reads TGTGCCAGCAGTGAGCGCAGAGACTATGGCTACACCTTC.

The chain carries TRBV7-9 and TRBJ2-2, with TRBD1 identical over 7 bases. There are 15 residues in the CDR3. The V gene end was trimmed by 6 bases and the J gene end by 4 bases; junction bases not matched to a gene: 8. From germline, CDR1 is SEHNR and CDR2 FQNEAQ (reference sequence). The CDR3 spells CASSLTGVSTGELFF. The CDR3 DNA reads TGTGCCAGCAGTCTTACAGGGGTGAGCACCGGGGAGCTGTTTTTT.

The genes are TRBV19 and TRBJ2-7, with TRBD2 identical over 10 bases. After removal of 3 bases from V and 4 bases from J, the junction contained 6 bases not matched to a gene. The CDR3 consists of 15 residues. Germline V gives CDR1 LNHDA, CDR2 SQIVND (reference sequence). This chain's CDR3 is CASSIASSGSYEQYF. As DNA, the CDR3 is TGTGCCAGTAGTATCGCGTCTAGCGGGAGTTACGAGCAGTACTTC.

V and J are TRBV7-2 and TRBJ2-7; no firm D call. The CDR3 totals 14 residues. The germline V gene has CDR1 SGHTA and CDR2 FQGNSA. V was cut by 1 base and J by 6 bases, with 13 bases left in between. CDR3: CASSLGFTGFEQYF. The CDR3 DNA follows: TGTGCCAGCAGCTTAGGATTCACGGGTTTCGAGCAGTACTTC.

The rearrangement joins TRBV6-5 to TRBJ1-2; no reliable D call. V shed 2 bases and J shed 4 bases, with 14 bases lying between them. The CDR3 totals 15 residues. Germline CDR1 MNHEY, CDR2 SVGAGI. CDR3 amino acids: CASSYAVIGLYGYTF. The DNA for the CDR3 is TGTGCCAGCAGTTACGCGGTTATTGGCCTCTATGGCTACACCTTC.

The CDR3 bases are TGTGCCTGGAGTGTACTTGGGGGGGAAAAACTGTTTTTT. Translated, it gives CAWSVLGGEKLFF. The chain has TRBV30 and TRBJ1-4; maybe TRBD1 (5 bases). Trimming pared 0 bases from V and 8 bases from J, leaving 10 bases between. From germline, CDR1 is GTSNPN and CDR2 SVGIG (reference sequence). The length of the CDR3 is 13 residues.

This chain links TRBV9 with TRBJ2-2, with a possible D match to TRBD2 (6 bases). V was pared by 4 bases and J by 0 bases, with 13 bases between. Germline V gene data show CDR1 as SGDLS and CDR2 as YYNGEE. The CDR3 length is 16 residues. In DNA, the CDR3 is TGTGCCAGCAGCCTCCGGGACTGGACGAACACCGGGGAGCTGTTTTTT. Translation gives CASSLRDWTNTGELFF.

The chain links TRBV9 to TRBJ1-1; D perhaps matches TRBD1 (5 bases). V dropped 0 bases and J dropped 6 bases, with 9 bases sitting between them. This CDR3 comprises 13 residues. Germline CDR1 is SGDLS and CDR2 is YYNGEE. The CDR3 loop reads CASSVDLGAEAFF. CDR3 nucleotides: TGTGCCAGCAGCGTAGACCTGGGGGCTGAAGCTTTCTTT.

The chain is built from TRBV9 and TRBJ2-1, with TRBD2 matching 9 bases. Germline V gene lookup returns CDR1 SGDLS and CDR2 YYNGEE. This CDR3 contains 16 residues. The J segment lost 2 bases and the V segment lost 0 bases, leaving 3 bases of the junction unmatched. The CDR3 loop reads CASSVGSGSPYNEQFF. The CDR3 nucleotides are TGTGCCAGCAGCGTAGGTAGCGGGAGTCCCTACAATGAGCAGTTCTTC.

This chain uses TRBV29-1 with TRBJ2-7; 9 bases agree with TRBD2. This CDR3 spans 14 amino acids. Trimming took 4 bases from V and 4 from J; bases not matched to a gene: 8. Germline-derived CDR1 and CDR2 are SQVTM and ANQGSEA. The CDR3, as DNA: TGCAGCGTTGCTGGGCGGGAGGGCCGTTACGAGCAGTACTTC. It translates to CSVAGREGRYEQYF.

The CDR3 spells CASSPTAQETQYF. Here the CDR3 DNA reads TGTGCCAGCAGTCCGACAGCCCAAGAGACCCAGTACTTC. The rearrangement uses TRBV9 and TRBJ2-5, with D maybe TRBD1 (5 bases). CDR3 length: 13 residues. Germline V gives CDR1 SGDLS, CDR2 YYNGEE. V was cut by 5 bases and J by 1 base, with 9 bases left in between.

The chain combines TRBV7-9 with TRBJ2-7; D call uncertain. V lost 3 bases, J lost 3 bases, and 12 bases lay in between. CDR3 size: 14 residues. Germline loops: CDR1 SEHNR, CDR2 FQNEAQ (reference sequence). CDR3 coding DNA: TGTGCCAGCAGCTTTGCCGGGCCCTACTACGAGCAGTACTTC. This codes for CASSFAGPYYEQYF.

The V and J genes are TRBV2 and TRBJ1-4, with D unclear. Trimming left V 8 bases short and J 7 bases short, with 8 bases between. The germline CDR1 and CDR2 sequences are SNHLY and FYNNEI. The CDR3 spans 11 residues. For the CDR3, the DNA is TGTGCCAGCCGCCTGGGTGAAAAACTGTTTTTT. Its protein product is CASRLGEKLFF.

This clone was detected only once. The J gene is TRBJ2-2, the V gene TRBV19; D unclear. The CDR3 runs 15 residues. The germline V gene encodes CDR1 LNHDA and CDR2 SQIVND (reference sequence). The ends were cut back, 7 bases at V and 2 bases at J, with 14 bases in the middle. Written as DNA, the CDR3 is TGTGCCAGTAATAGGAGACCCCCCAACACCGGGGAGCTGTTTTTT. Translated, it gives CASNRRPPNTGELFF.

This chain uses TRBV5-6 with TRBJ1-1; D unresolved. Trimming took 4 bases from V and 4 from J, leaving 23 bases between them. The CDR3 has 17 amino acids. CDR1 is SGHDT, CDR2 YYEEEE, per germline. CDR3 protein: CASSPTLGRGPFTEAFF. CDR3 DNA sequence: TGTGCCAGCAGCCCCACCCTCGGACGGGGTCCCTTCACTGAAGCTTTCTTT. The variable domain in full, with the rest retrieved from reference TRBV5-6 and TRBJ1-1, is DAGVTQSPTHLIKTRGQQVTLRCSPKSGHDTVSWYQQALGQGPQFIFQYYEEEERQRGNFPDRFSGHQFPNYSSELNVNALLLGDSALYLCASSPTLGRGPFTEAFFGQGTRLTVV.

The chain couples TRBV5-4 to TRBJ2-1; 7 nucleotides line up with TRBD1. Per germline, CDR1 SGHNT and CDR2 YYREEE (reference sequence). The CDR3 spans 18 residues. The junction had 11 bases not matched to a gene; V was cut back by 2 bases and J by 0 bases. The CDR3 DNA reads as TGTGCCAGCAGCTTAATTTATAGTCAGGGGGTCTCCTACAATGAGCAGTTCTTC. Amino acids: CASSLIYSQGVSYNEQFF.

The chain has TRBV7-2 and TRBJ1-1; D unclear. Germline assignment: CDR1 SGHTA and CDR2 FQGNSA. Between the trimmed V and J ends, which lost 2 bases and 5 bases, there was a span of 12 bases. The CDR3 covers 14 residues. The CDR3 here is CASSLLEGRTEAFF. Written as DNA, the CDR3 is TGTGCCAGCAGCTTATTGGAGGGTAGGACTGAAGCTTTCTTT. Supplemented by reference TRBV7-2 and TRBJ1-1, the full variable domain reads GAGVSQSPSNKVTEKGKDVELRCDPISGHTALYWYRQSLGQGLEFLIYFQGNSAPDKSGLPSDRFSAERTGGSVSTLTIQRTQQEDSAVYLCASSLLEGRTEAFFGQGTRLTVV.

The V and J genes are TRBV28 and TRBJ2-3, with D perhaps TRBD1 (6 bases). The CDR3 consists of 15 residues. The germline gives CDR1 MDHEN, CDR2 SYDVKM. V shed 3 bases and J shed 1 base, with 11 bases lying between them. The DNA for the CDR3 is TGTGCCAGCAGTTTTGGGGGCGCGGGCACAGATACGCAGTATTTT. Translation: CASSFGGAGTDTQYF.

J is TRBJ2-2 and V is TRBV7-3; D possibly corresponds to TRBD2 (6 bases). The CDR3 loop spans 14 amino acids. Germline values: CDR1 SGHTA, CDR2 FQGTGA. V was shortened by 5 bases and J by 1 base, with 8 bases between the two germline ends. The CDR3, as DNA: TGTGCCAGCAGCACAGCGGGGAACACCGGGGAGCTGTTTTTT. Protein sequence: CASSTAGNTGELFF.

This rearrangement joins TRBV19 to TRBJ2-7, with D perhaps TRBD1 (5 bases). Germline V CDR1 and CDR2: LNHDA, SQIVND (reference sequence). This CDR3 has 17 residues. The V end lost 3 bases, the J end lost 2 bases, and 20 bases lay between the germline ends. In DNA form, the CDR3 reads TGTGCCAGTAGTATTAGGTCGGTTGCAGGGAATCCCTACGAGCAGTACTTC. This translates into CASSIRSVAGNPYEQYF.

The chain is built from TRBV19 and TRBJ2-5; D is ambiguous. CDR3 length: 14 residues. Germline CDR1 and CDR2: LNHDA and SQIVND (reference sequence). Trimming took 4 bases from V and 7 from J, leaving 16 bases between them. CDR3 sequence reads: CASSTSHVLGTQYF. CDR3 DNA sequence: TGTGCCAGTAGTACATCCCATGTCCTGGGGACCCAGTACTTC.

The chain joins TRBV5-4 to TRBJ2-5, with 9 nucleotides matching TRBD1. Germline CDR1 is SGHNT and CDR2 is YYREEE (reference sequence). After removal of 0 bases from V and 2 bases from J, the junction contained 8 bases not matched to a gene. The CDR3 has 17 amino acids. The CDR3 bases are TGTGCCAGCAGCTTGGCGGACAGGGGATGGGGACAAGAGACCCAGTACTTC. Translated: CASSLADRGWGQETQYF.

This clone showed up just once. V gene TRBV30 combines with J gene TRBJ1-1; D might be TRBD1 (5 bases). This CDR3 has 15 residues. Germline lookup yields CDR1 GTSNPN and CDR2 SVGIG (reference sequence). V was trimmed by 2 bases and J by 6 bases, leaving 19 bases between them. The CDR3 reads CAWSSGDGIAPEAFF. The DNA for the CDR3 is TGTGCCTGGAGTTCTGGGGACGGGATTGCCCCTGAAGCTTTCTTT.

V and J are TRBV6-6 and TRBJ2-3; D not resolved. This CDR3 spans 13 amino acids. Germline assignment: CDR1 MNHNY and CDR2 SVGAGI (reference sequence). The V gene lost 4 bases and the J gene lost 4 bases, with 9 bases spanning the gap. CDR3 region: CASSFSVPDTQYF. The CDR3 bases are TGTGCCAGCAGTTTCAGTGTTCCAGATACGCAGTATTTT.

The chain has TRBV14 and TRBJ2-1, with 11 nucleotides matching TRBD2. The CDR3 has 16 amino acids. Per the germline V gene, CDR1 is SGHDN and CDR2 is FVKESK. Trimming at V came to 1 base and at J to 3 bases, leaving 2 bases not matched to a gene. The CDR3 coding sequence is TGTGCCAGCAGCCAAGGACTAGCGGGGCTCTACAATGAGCAGTTCTTC. The encoded protein is CASSQGLAGLYNEQFF.